The T cell receptor (beta chain) under discussion was sequenced for a study of blood T cell repertoires in COVID-19. Some clones are missing from TCRdb's copy, which holds only in-frame ones; the method was immunoSEQ multiplex PCR. The sample consists of 60,000 to 80,000 clones, roughly nine tenths of them appearing once. The sample consisted of peripheral blood. This receptor was obtained from a woman between 55 and 75 years old with COVID-19, enrolled during active disease.

Written as DNA, the CDR3 is TGTGCCTGGGAGGCGGGACAGGGCGACAATGAGCAGTTCTTC. It codes for CAWEAGQGDNEQFF. The chain recombines TRBV30 with TRBJ2-1; 9 bases map to TRBD1. Germline V gives CDR1 GTSNPN, CDR2 SVGIG (reference sequence). Germline trimming cut 5 bases from V and 5 bases from J; bases unmatched to any gene: 7. The length of the CDR3 is 14 residues.